The 18 T cell receptor beta chains given below trace back to one sample, sequenced in a study of CD8 T cells in ankylosing spondylitis (TCRdb year 2017). Library creation used 5' RACE. The sequencer was an Illumina HiSeq 2500. TCRdb applied fastp at Q25 and MiXCR to the public reads, then kept only in-frame beta chains. Rows matching on CDR3 protein sequence are summarized as one entry with the most common DNA and genes. In this sample the table shows approximately 350,000 distinct CDR3 sequences, 20% to 25% of which occur a single time. In total, the top ten clones hold less than 15% of the sample. Sequencing input: blood, either unsorted or a sorted T cell fraction (not recorded which). Receptors were obtained from a male donor with ankylosing spondylitis or in good health (not recorded which).

The chain has TRBV4-2 and TRBJ2-3; possible D gene TRBD1, 5 bases. Germline assignment: CDR1 LGHNA and CDR2 YNFKEQ. The CDR3 spans 17 residues. The germline V and J ends were trimmed by 6 bases and 2 bases, with 21 bases remaining between them. The CDR3 DNA reads as TGTGCCAGCAGTCCCACCCCCCCGGACACATTCACAGATACGCAGTATTTT. Protein sequence: CASSPTPPDTFTDTQYF.

There are a few counts of this clonotype. The chain joins TRBV6-5 to TRBJ2-5; tentatively, D is TRBD2 (6 bases). CDR1 and CDR2 from the germline V gene are MNHEY and SVGAGI. The CDR3 runs to 14 residues. Trimming stripped 0 bases from V and 10 bases from J, with 15 bases between. The CDR3 DNA sequence: TGTGCCAGCAGTTACTCAGGTCCATGGAGGGACCAGTACTTC. Its protein product is CASSYSGPWRDQYF.

A few counts support this clonotype. The CDR3 DNA follows: TGTGCCACCACCGACGGGGGCGGCTACAATGAGCAGTTCTTC. Translating gives CATTDGGGYNEQFF. The chain uses TRBV15 and TRBJ2-1; tentatively, D is TRBD1 or TRBD2 (6 bases each). Per the germline V gene, CDR1 is LNHNV and CDR2 is YYDKDF (reference sequence). V gave up 7 bases and J gave up 3 bases, with 13 bases separating them. The CDR3 contains 14 residues.

V gene TRBV2 combines with J gene TRBJ1-3, with D possibly matching TRBD1 (6 bases). The ends were cut back, 8 bases at V and 1 base at J, with 9 bases in the middle. Germline assignment: CDR1 SNHLY and CDR2 FYNNEI. The CDR3 is made up of 13 amino acids. The CDR3 region is CASRRGSGNTIYF. The CDR3 DNA follows: TGTGCCAGCCGGAGGGGGTCTGGAAACACCATATATTTT. The variable domain in full, with the rest retrieved from reference TRBV2 and TRBJ1-3, is EPEVTQTPSHQVTQMGQEVILRCVPISNHLYFYWYRQILGQKVEFLVSFYNNEISEKSEIFDDQFSVERPDGSNFTLKIRSTKLEDSAMYFCASRRGSGNTIYFGEGSWLTVV.

This clonotype has just a few counts. The genes are TRBV13 and TRBJ1-2, with 10 bases lining up with TRBD1. The trim removed 6 bases at V and 5 bases at J, leaving 6 bases unmatched. Germline CDR1 is PRHDT and CDR2 is FYEKMQ (reference sequence). The CDR3 has 14 residues. CDR3 bases: TGTGCCAGCAGGCCCGGGACAGGGGTGTATGGCTACACCTTC. Its translation is CASRPGTGVYGYTF.

This clonotype was observed a handful of times. The chain carries TRBV7-9 and TRBJ2-7; weak D call: TRBD1 (5 bases). The V end lost 5 bases, the J end lost 3 bases, and 17 bases lay between the germline ends. Germline CDR1 SEHNR, CDR2 FQNEAQ (reference sequence). This CDR3 comprises 15 residues. CDR3 nucleotide sequence: TGTGCCAGCAGCCACCCCCTCGACAGAGACTACGAGCAGTACTTC. This gives the protein CASSHPLDRDYEQYF.

This clonotype has a handful of counts. The CDR3, as DNA: TGTGCCATCAGTGAGTCCAAGGCCCCGATGCCTGCAACTAATGAAAAACTGTTTTTT. It translates to CAISESKAPMPATNEKLFF. The rearrangement links TRBV10-3 to TRBJ1-4; D gene ambiguous. Germline lookup yields CDR1 ENHRY and CDR2 SYGVKD. The CDR3 runs 19 residues. Trimming cost V 0 bases and J 0 bases, with 17 bases left between them.

Only a few counts were recorded for this clonotype. The V gene is TRBV11-1, the J gene TRBJ2-3; no clear D. Germline-derived CDR1 and CDR2 are SGHAT and FQDESV (reference sequence). The CDR3 sequence is 18 residues long. V lost 5 bases and J lost 0, with 21 bases in between. Here the CDR3 reads CASSESVRRSPSTDTQYF. The CDR3 region has the DNA TGTGCCAGCAGCGAGTCCGTCCGGCGGTCACCTAGCACAGATACGCAGTATTTT.

The chain couples TRBV12-3 or TRBV12-4 to TRBJ2-3; D is uncertain. The CDR3 runs to 16 residues. V lost 3 bases and J lost 2, with 15 bases in between. DNA for the CDR3: TGTGCCAGCAGTTTTACGAACGTCACCCACACAGATACGCAGTATTTT. Amino acids: CASSFTNVTHTDTQYF.

The chain couples TRBV7-9 to TRBJ1-1; D is perhaps TRBD1 (5 bases). The CDR3 extends over 15 amino acids. The germline CDR1 and CDR2 sequences are SEHNR and FQNEAQ (reference sequence). The V end lost 5 bases, the J end lost 0 bases, and 13 bases lay between the germline ends. The CDR3 protein is CASSAAWGLNTEAFF. Here the CDR3 DNA reads TGTGCCAGCAGCGCAGCGTGGGGCCTGAACACTGAAGCTTTCTTT.

The chain combines TRBV15 with TRBJ2-7; perhaps D is TRBD1 or TRBD2 (6 bases each). Trimming removed 0 bases from V and 2 bases from J, with 14 bases in between. The CDR3 totals 16 residues. Germline loops: CDR1 LNHNV, CDR2 YYDKDF (reference sequence). The CDR3 region has the DNA TGTGCCACCAGCAGAGAAGGGGGGTGGGGGACCTACGAGCAGTACTTC. Amino acids: CATSREGGWGTYEQYF.

This clonotype was seen at least ten times. The rearrangement joins TRBV27 to TRBJ2-5; 7 bases fit TRBD2. Per the germline V gene, CDR1 is MNHEY and CDR2 is SMNVEV (reference sequence). Trimming at V came to 5 bases and at J to 2 bases, leaving 2 bases not matched to a gene. The CDR3 has 13 residues. CDR3 residues: CASSVGGQETQYF. CDR3 coding DNA: TGTGCCAGCAGTGTCGGGGGGCAAGAGACCCAGTACTTC.

This chain's CDR3 is CATGGLAWADTQYF. CDR3 in DNA: TGTGCCACCGGTGGACTAGCCTGGGCAGATACGCAGTATTTT. The V gene is TRBV7-2, the J gene TRBJ2-3; 8 bases agree with TRBD2. Looked up from germline, CDR1 is SGHTA and CDR2 is FQGNSA. This CDR3 spans 14 amino acids. V was clipped by 10 bases and J by 4 bases; unmatched bases: 10.

This sequence joins TRBV15 and TRBJ2-7; possibly TRBD2 for D (6 bases). Germline V gene data show CDR1 as LNHNV and CDR2 as YYDKDF (reference sequence). The CDR3 has 14 amino acids. The V gene lost 4 bases and the J gene lost 1 base, with 11 bases spanning the gap. The CDR3 DNA follows: TGTGCCACCAGCACGCGGGATCAATCCTACGAGCAGTACTTC. Translated: CATSTRDQSYEQYF.

This clonotype was picked up a small number of times. The V call is TRBV12-3 or TRBV12-4, the J call TRBJ2-5; 8 bases agree with TRBD1. CDR3 size: 14 residues. V shed 4 bases, J shed 2 bases, and the junction held 3 bases outside the gene matches. This CDR3 reads CASSSHRGQETQYF. The CDR3 nucleotides read TGTGCCAGCAGTTCTCACAGGGGGCAAGAGACCCAGTACTTC.

The genes are TRBV28 and TRBJ2-1; 8 bases line up with TRBD2. V shed 4 bases and J 9 bases; nucleotides not matched to a gene: 23. This CDR3 comprises 19 residues. CDR1 is MDHEN and CDR2 is SYDVKM in the germline V gene. For the CDR3, the DNA is TGTGCCAGCAGTTCCAACCCGTGGGGAGGACTAGCCTCGGGCCGTGAGCAGTTCTTC. Translated: CASSSNPWGGLASGREQFF.

The CDR3: CASSFSGTGPGYTF. CDR3 nucleotides: TGTGCCAGCAGTTTTTCCGGGACAGGGCCTGGCTACACCTTC. This rearrangement joins TRBV27 to TRBJ1-2; TRBD1 agrees at 9 bases. Trimming at V came to 3 bases and at J to 7 bases, leaving 6 bases not matched to a gene. The CDR3 is 14 amino acids. The germline CDR1 and CDR2 sequences are MNHEY and SMNVEV (reference sequence).

This clonotype was seen a few times. V is TRBV20-1 and J is TRBJ2-5; 12 bases map to TRBD2. The CDR3 runs 16 residues. Germline CDR1 is DFQATT and CDR2 is SNEGSKA (reference sequence). V shed 2 bases and J 0 bases; nucleotides not matched to a gene: 4. CDR3 loop: CSARPLAGGYQETQYF. CDR3 DNA sequence: TGCAGTGCTAGACCTCTAGCGGGGGGGTACCAAGAGACCCAGTACTTC.